A selection of T cell receptor beta chains follows, all from one sample in a study of cytomegalovirus exposure and HLA in healthy donors. Generated by immunoSEQ multiplex PCR, the TCRdb table keeps only in-frame clones and is missing some. The table records around 140,000 clones, approximately 79% of them present only once. The sample consisted of PBMCs. The receptors here all came from a male donor in good health and CMV-seronegative. Both conserved end residues are part of each CDR3. D genes are given only for firm matches. Only part of the rows carry a size: once, few, many, or a class if the clone is expanded.

CDR3 protein | CDR3 DNA | J gene | D gene | V gene | clone size
CASSVDGGASSYNEQFF | TGTGCCAGCAGCGTAGACGGGGGGGCGAGCTCCTACAATGAGCAGTTCTTC | TRBJ2-1 | TRBD2 | TRBV9 | NA
CASSQGGGSSYEQYF | TGCGCCAGCAGCCAAGGGGGGGGAAGCTCCTACGAGCAGTACTTC | TRBJ2-7 | TRBD2 | TRBV4-3 | NA
CASSFGGTSGGETQYF | TGCGCCAGCAGCTTCGGGGGGACTAGCGGGGGGGAGACCCAGTACTTC | TRBJ2-5 | TRBD2 | TRBV5-1 | NA
CASKGGAWTEAFF | TGTGCCAGCAAAGGGGGCGCATGGACTGAAGCTTTCTTT | TRBJ1-1 | TRBD1 | TRBV19 | once
CASSQRGGSTDTQYF | TGCGCCAGCAGCCAGAGGGGGGGGAGCACAGATACGCAGTATTTT | TRBJ2-3 | NA | TRBV4-3 | NA
CASSSRTVTGELFF | TGTGCCAGCAGCTCCCGGACAGTTACCGGGGAGCTGTTTTTT | TRBJ2-2 | NA | TRBV5-6 | NA
CASSEAGVGNTIYF | TGTGCCAGCAGTGAGGCGGGGGTTGGAAACACCATATATTTT | TRBJ1-3 | NA | TRBV6-1 | NA
CASSLRQGSTEAFF | TGTGCCAGCAGCTTAAGACAGGGCAGCACTGAAGCTTTCTTT | TRBJ1-1 | TRBD1 | TRBV7-3 | NA
CASSPPGGTQETQYF | TGTGCCAGCTCACCACCGGGCGGGACCCAAGAGACCCAGTACTTC | TRBJ2-5 | NA | TRBV18 | NA
CATSRGRDRGANEQFF | TGTGCCACCAGCAGGGGACGGGACAGGGGGGCCAATGAGCAGTTCTTC | TRBJ2-1 | TRBD1 | TRBV15 | NA
CASSLAAGSGNTIYF | TGTGCCAGCAGCTTAGCCGCGGGCTCTGGAAACACCATATATTTT | TRBJ1-3 | NA | TRBV7-9 | NA
CASSRPGAYEQYF | TGTGCCAGCAGCCGGCCAGGGGCCTACGAGCAGTACTTC | TRBJ2-7 | NA | TRBV7-2 | NA
CASSLNLGGQGSSGNIQYF | TGTGCCAGCAGCTTAAATCTTGGAGGACAGGGATCTTCGGGAAACATTCAGTACTTC | TRBJ2-4 | TRBD1 | TRBV7-3 | once
CASSQGPLRQSANTGELFF | TGCGCCAGCAGCCAAGGACCTCTCCGACAGAGCGCGAACACCGGGGAGCTGTTTTTT | TRBJ2-2 | NA | TRBV4-1 | NA
CASSVTSGGETQYF | TGCGCCAGCAGCGTGACTAGCGGAGGAGAGACCCAGTACTTC | TRBJ2-5 | TRBD2 | TRBV4-1 | NA
CASSPDRGQGYNEQFF | TGTGCCAGCTCACCAGACAGGGGGCAAGGCTACAATGAGCAGTTCTTC | TRBJ2-1 | TRBD1 | TRBV18 | NA
CASSLGGAGQPQHF | TGTGCCAGCAGTTTGGGGGGGGCGGGTCAGCCCCAGCATTTT | TRBJ1-5 | NA | TRBV7-2 | NA
CASSPGGFSGNTIYF | TGTGCCAGCAGCCCGGGTGGTTTCTCTGGAAACACCATATATTTT | TRBJ1-3 | NA | TRBV7-8 | NA
CASSLEASSGLFF | TGCGCCAGCAGCTTGGAGGCCAGCTCGGGACTGTTTTTT | TRBJ1-4 | NA | TRBV5-1 | few
CASSWGGYEQYF | TGTGCCAGCAGCTGGGGGGGGTACGAGCAGTACTTC | TRBJ2-7 | TRBD2 | TRBV7-2 | NA
CASSFGGATGELFF | TGCGCCAGCAGCTTCGGGGGGGCAACCGGGGAGCTGTTTTTT | TRBJ2-2 | TRBD2 | TRBV5-1 | few
CASSPSISDSPLHF | TGTGCCAGCAGCCCCAGTATTTCTGATTCACCCCTCCACTTT | TRBJ1-6 | NA | TRBV11-2 | NA
CASRTGVTNEKLFF | TGTGCCAGCAGGACAGGGGTAACTAATGAAAAACTGTTTTTT | TRBJ1-4 | TRBD1 | TRBV6-1 | NA
CASRLGPGPGNTIYF | TGTGCCAGCAGATTGGGCCCAGGGCCTGGAAACACCATATATTTT | TRBJ1-3 | NA | TRBV5-4 | few
CASSHGLAGIRETQYF | TGCGCCAGCAGCCACGGACTAGCGGGGATTCGGGAGACCCAGTACTTC | TRBJ2-5 | TRBD2 | TRBV4-3 | medium-sized
CASSPGQGADTEAFF | TGTGCCAGCTCACCGGGACAGGGGGCGGACACTGAAGCTTTCTTT | TRBJ1-1 | TRBD1 | TRBV18 | NA
CASNPTAGETQYF | TGTGCCAGTAACCCGACAGCTGGAGAGACCCAGTACTTC | TRBJ2-5 | NA | TRBV19 | NA
CAIKTGEYEQYF | TGTGCCATCAAGACAGGGGAGTACGAGCAGTACTTC | TRBJ2-7 | TRBD1 | TRBV10-3 | few
CASSQVQFGGVEGETQYF | TGCGCCAGCAGCCAAGTTCAGTTTGGAGGGGTGGAGGGGGAGACCCAGTACTTC | TRBJ2-5 | NA | TRBV4-3 | few
CASSFGHPNTEAFF | TGTGCCAGCAGCTTCGGACACCCGAACACTGAAGCTTTCTTT | TRBJ1-1 | NA | TRBV13 | NA
CASSLGQPPPDTQYF | TGTGCCAGCAGCTTGGGACAGCCTCCCCCAGATACGCAGTATTTT | TRBJ2-3 | NA | TRBV5-6 | NA
CASGQGNYGYTF | TGTGCCAGCGGACAGGGGAACTATGGCTACACCTTC | TRBJ1-2 | TRBD1 | TRBV6-5 | NA
CAISPGVDQPQHF | TGTGCCATCTCCCCAGGGGTTGATCAGCCCCAGCATTTT | TRBJ1-5 | NA | TRBV10-3 | NA
CSVEGTAGAPIDTQYF | TGCAGCGTTGAGGGCACAGCGGGGGCCCCGATAGATACGCAGTATTTT | TRBJ2-3 | TRBD2 | TRBV29-1 | NA
CASSLGGVNTEAFF | TGTGCCAGCAGCTTAGGCGGGGTCAACACTGAAGCTTTCTTT | TRBJ1-1 | NA | TRBV7-9 | NA
CSVAQNTGELFF | TGCAGCGTTGCACAGAACACCGGGGAGCTGTTTTTT | TRBJ2-2 | NA | TRBV29-1 | few
CASSLVSGGAAETQYF | TGTGCCAGCAGCTTAGTTAGCGGGGGGGCTGCGGAGACCCAGTACTTC | TRBJ2-5 | TRBD2 | TRBV7-2 | NA
CASTLPRTGNTEAFF | TGTGCCAGCACCCTACCGCGAACAGGGAACACTGAAGCTTTCTTT | TRBJ1-1 | NA | TRBV6-1 | NA
CASSPQGGNTEAFF | TGTGCCAGCTCACCTCAGGGGGGTAACACTGAAGCTTTCTTT | TRBJ1-1 | TRBD1 | TRBV18 | NA
CASRAVQANYGYTF | TGTGCCAGCAGAGCGGTCCAAGCTAACTATGGCTACACCTTC | TRBJ1-2 | NA | TRBV6-6 | NA
CASRRNRDWGHEQYF | TGTGCCAGCAGGCGGAACAGGGATTGGGGACACGAGCAGTACTTC | TRBJ2-7 | NA | TRBV6-5 | NA
CASSDEVSAFF | TGTGCCAGCAGTGACGAGGTCTCCGCTTTCTTT | TRBJ1-1 | NA | TRBV6-4 | few